Shown below are 8 T cell receptor beta chains from a single sample sequenced in a study of T cell repertoires in cytomegalovirus infection. TCRdb ran MiXCR on the reads and lists one entry per CDR3 protein. Here the sample spans around 740,000 distinct CDR3 sequences, roughly 36% being singletons. The specimen sequenced was PBMCs. The receptor source for this set is a human donor in good health (CMV status not recorded). Some clones in this sample may be carry-over from other donors' samples.

The chain couples TRBV20-1 to TRBJ1-1; tentatively, D is TRBD1 (5 bases). V was clipped by 5 bases and J by 1 base, with 11 bases between them. Germline assignment: CDR1 DFQATT and CDR2 SNEGSKA (reference sequence). The CDR3 consists of 13 residues. For the CDR3, the DNA is TGCAGTGCTTTAAAGACAGCGAACACTGAAGCTTTCTTT. This gives the protein CSALKTANTEAFF.

This clonotype has more than one count but fewer than ten. The gene calls are TRBV28 and TRBJ1-5; D unclear. Trimming removed 3 bases at V and 5 bases at J, with 11 bases between. Looked up from germline, CDR1 is MDHEN and CDR2 is SYDVKM. The CDR3 is 14 amino acids. The CDR3 region has the DNA TGTGCCAGCAGTTTCCGGGGTTACGATCAGCCCCAGCATTTT. This sequence encodes CASSFRGYDQPQHF. The full variable domain, rest sourced from reference TRBV28 and TRBJ1-5, is DVKVTQSSRYLVKRTGEKVFLECVQDMDHENMFWYRQDPGLGLRLIYFSYDVKMKEKGDIPEGYSVSREKKERFSLILESASTNQTSMYLCASSFRGYDQPQHFGDGTRLSIL.

As to this clonotype: The conserved phenylalanine or tryptophan normally closing the CDR3 is absent here, so this likely arose from a read error. The DNA is left out, because the CDR3 cannot be placed on it with certainty; the CDR3 is given as TCRdb lists it. This rearrangement joins TRBV11-2 to TRBJ2-1; the listed D gene, TRBD1, was not tested against the DNA. CDR1 and CDR2 (germline): SGHAT, FQNNGV. The CDR3 is 15 amino acids in total, end residues counted. CDR3 amino acids: CASSLEPPGGNEQLL.

Regarding this clonotype: Mismatch with germline at one junction end may stem from a read error. V is TRBV6-6 and J is TRBJ2-2; maybe TRBD1 (5 bases). Per the germline V gene, CDR1 is MNHNY and CDR2 is SVGAGI (reference sequence). This CDR3 spans 15 amino acids. In nucleotides, the CDR3 is TGTGACAGCAGCCTAAATCAGGGAAACACCGGGGAGCTGTTTTTT. This codes for CDSSLNQGNTGELFF.

In this sample, this clonotype turned up many times. The chain recombines TRBV7-2 with TRBJ1-1; D gene unclear. This CDR3 is 15 amino acids long. In germline, CDR1 is SGHTA, CDR2 FQGNSA. Trimming took 5 bases from V and 0 from J, leaving 13 bases between them. The CDR3 bases are TGTGCCAGCAGCCCAAGGACGGGAATGAACACTGAAGCTTTCTTT. It encodes CASSPRTGMNTEAFF. The full variable domain, with the rest looked up from reference TRBV7-2 and TRBJ1-1, is GAGVSQSPSNKVTEKGKDVELRCDPISGHTALYWYRQSLGQGLEFLIYFQGNSAPDKSGLPSDRFSAERTGGSVSTLTIQRTQQEDSAVYLCASSPRTGMNTEAFFGQGTRLTVV.

Concerning this clonotype itself: A much larger clone differs by one base, so this may be a read error. The chain carries TRBV7-2 and TRBJ1-5; D gene ambiguous. The CDR3 spans 12 residues. With 2 bases removed from V and 11 bases from J, the gap between germline ends came to 10 bases. The V gene's germline CDR1 is SGHTA and CDR2 FQGNSA. The CDR3 here is CASSLPGLSQHF. The CDR3 DNA sequence: TGTGCCAGCAGCTTACCGGGGTTGTCCCAGCATTTT.

The chain uses TRBV7-6 and TRBJ2-1, with D uncertain. CDR1 is SGHVS and CDR2 is FNYEAQ in the germline V gene. With 3 bases removed from V and 5 bases from J, the gap between germline ends came to 8 bases. CDR3 length equals 13 residues. As DNA, the CDR3 is TGTGCCAGCAGCTTTTCCCCAAACAATGAGCAGTTCTTC. Its translation is CASSFSPNNEQFF.

The chain links TRBV7-9 to TRBJ1-1; 8 bases fit TRBD1. CDR1 and CDR2 (germline): SEHNR, FQNEAQ (reference sequence). V was clipped by 5 bases and J by 6 bases; unmatched bases: 8. This CDR3 spans 14 amino acids. The CDR3 DNA is TGTGCCAGCAGCCCCGACAGGGGCTTCGCTGAAGCTTTCTTT. This sequence encodes CASSPDRGFAEAFF.